This T cell receptor beta chain was recorded in a study of response to subunit inactivated influenza vaccine. TCRdb reprocessed the RT-PCR reads via MiXCR and lists one record per CDR3 protein. In the table there are more than 600,000 distinct CDR3 sequences, about 18% of which are singletons. This TCR derives from a man aged 50 to 59 who received an inactivated influenza vaccine. Sequencing used PBMCs from blood, obtained roughly 5 days after vaccination.

As DNA, the CDR3 is TGTGCCAGCAGCTTAGCGGTTATCAACAGGGGGCGGGTTGATGAGCAGTTCTTC. It codes for CASSLAVINRGRVDEQFF. This sequence joins TRBV11-1 and TRBJ2-1; 9 bases align to TRBD1. Germline V lookup: CDR1 SGHAT, CDR2 FQDESV (reference sequence). With 0 bases clipped from V and 8 bases from J, the junction kept 14 bases outside the gene matches. The CDR3 sequence is 18 residues long.